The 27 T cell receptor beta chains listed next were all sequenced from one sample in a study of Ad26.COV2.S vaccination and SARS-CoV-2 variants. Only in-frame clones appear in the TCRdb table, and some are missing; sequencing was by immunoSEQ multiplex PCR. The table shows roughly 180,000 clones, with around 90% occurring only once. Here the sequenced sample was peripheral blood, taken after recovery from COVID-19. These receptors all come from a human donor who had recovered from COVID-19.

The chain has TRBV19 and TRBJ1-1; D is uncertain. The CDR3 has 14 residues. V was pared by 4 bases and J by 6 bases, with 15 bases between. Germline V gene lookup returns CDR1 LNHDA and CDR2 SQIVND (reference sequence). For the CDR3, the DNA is TGTGCCAGTAGTACTAAACGACCAGAGGCTGAAGCTTTCTTT. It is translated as CASSTKRPEAEAFF.

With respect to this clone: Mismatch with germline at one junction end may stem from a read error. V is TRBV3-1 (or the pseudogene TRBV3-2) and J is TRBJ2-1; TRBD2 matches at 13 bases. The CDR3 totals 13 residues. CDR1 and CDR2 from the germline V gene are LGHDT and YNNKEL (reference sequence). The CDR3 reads CASSHGLAGVGVF. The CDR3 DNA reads TGTGCCAGCAGCCATGGACTAGCGGGAGTCGGGGTCTTC.

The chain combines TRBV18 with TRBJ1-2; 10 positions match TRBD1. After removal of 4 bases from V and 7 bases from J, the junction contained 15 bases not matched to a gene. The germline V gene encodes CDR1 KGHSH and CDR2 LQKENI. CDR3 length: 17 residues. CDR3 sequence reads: CASSRVVGQGTSGGYTF. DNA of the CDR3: TGTGCCAGCTCACGAGTTGTGGGACAGGGGACCTCCGGTGGCTACACCTTC. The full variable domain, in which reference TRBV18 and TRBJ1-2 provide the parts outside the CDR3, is NAGVMQNPRHLVRRRGQEARLRCSPMKGHSHVYWYRQLPEEGLKFMVYLQKENIIDESGMPKERFSAEFPKEGPSILRIQQVVRGDSAAYFCASSRVVGQGTSGGYTFGSGTRLTVV.

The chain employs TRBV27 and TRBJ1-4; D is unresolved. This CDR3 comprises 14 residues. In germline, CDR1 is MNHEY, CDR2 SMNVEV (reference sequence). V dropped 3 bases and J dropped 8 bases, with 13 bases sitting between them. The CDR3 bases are TGTGCCAGCAGTTTTTGGCCTCCGGACGAAAAACTGTTTTTT. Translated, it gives CASSFWPPDEKLFF. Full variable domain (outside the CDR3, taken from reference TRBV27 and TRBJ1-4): EAQVTQNPRYLITVTGKKLTVTCSQNMNHEYMSWYRQDPGLGLRQIYYSMNVEVTDKGDVPEGYKVSRKEKRNFPLILESPSPNQTSLYFCASSFWPPDEKLFFGSGTQLSVL.

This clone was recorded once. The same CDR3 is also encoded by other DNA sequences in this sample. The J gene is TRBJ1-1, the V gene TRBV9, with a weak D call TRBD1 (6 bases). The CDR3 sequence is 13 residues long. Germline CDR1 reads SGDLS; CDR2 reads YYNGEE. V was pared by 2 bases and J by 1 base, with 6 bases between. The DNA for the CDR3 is TGTGCCAGCAGCGTGGGGGCGAACACTGAAGCTTTCTTT. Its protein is CASSVGANTEAFF.

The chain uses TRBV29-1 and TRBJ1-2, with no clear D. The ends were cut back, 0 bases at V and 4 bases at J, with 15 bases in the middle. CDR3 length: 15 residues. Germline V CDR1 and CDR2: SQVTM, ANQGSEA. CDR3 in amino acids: CSVEDREGRGYGYTF. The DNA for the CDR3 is TGCAGCGTTGAAGATCGTGAGGGAAGAGGCTATGGCTACACCTTC.

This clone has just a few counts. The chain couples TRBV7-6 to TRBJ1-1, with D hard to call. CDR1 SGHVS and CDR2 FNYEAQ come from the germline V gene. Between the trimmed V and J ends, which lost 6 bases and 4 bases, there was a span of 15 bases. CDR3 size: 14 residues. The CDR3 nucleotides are TGTGCCAGCAGAGACCCCCTCCGGGGCACTGAAGCTTTCTTT. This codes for CASRDPLRGTEAFF.

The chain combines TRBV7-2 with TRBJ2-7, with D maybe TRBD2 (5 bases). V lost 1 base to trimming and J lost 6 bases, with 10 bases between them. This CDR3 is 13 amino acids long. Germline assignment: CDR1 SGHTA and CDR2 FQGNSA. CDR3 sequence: CASSLVVAGEQYF. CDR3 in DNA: TGTGCCAGCAGCTTAGTGGTTGCGGGCGAGCAGTACTTC.

The CDR3 DNA reads as TGTGCCAGCGACACCGGGACAACCGGGGTTGGCAAAAACATTCAGTACTTC. Translating gives CASDTGTTGVGKNIQYF. The chain uses TRBV2 and TRBJ2-4; maybe TRBD1 (6 bases). The ends were cut back, 8 bases at V and 3 bases at J, with 23 bases in the middle. CDR1 and CDR2 from the germline V gene are SNHLY and FYNNEI. The CDR3 spans 17 residues.

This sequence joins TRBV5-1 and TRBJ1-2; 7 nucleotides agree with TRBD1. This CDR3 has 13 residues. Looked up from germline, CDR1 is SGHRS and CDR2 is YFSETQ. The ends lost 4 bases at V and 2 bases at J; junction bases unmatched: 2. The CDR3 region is CASSAGQNYGYTF. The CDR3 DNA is TGCGCCAGCAGCGCGGGACAGAACTATGGCTACACCTTC.

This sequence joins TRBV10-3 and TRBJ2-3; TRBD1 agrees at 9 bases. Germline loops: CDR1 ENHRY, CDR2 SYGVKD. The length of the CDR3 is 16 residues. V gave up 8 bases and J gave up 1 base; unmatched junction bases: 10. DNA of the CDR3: TGTGCCATCGGTTTACAGGGGGCCTTTGGCACAGATACGCAGTATTTT. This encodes CAIGLQGAFGTDTQYF.

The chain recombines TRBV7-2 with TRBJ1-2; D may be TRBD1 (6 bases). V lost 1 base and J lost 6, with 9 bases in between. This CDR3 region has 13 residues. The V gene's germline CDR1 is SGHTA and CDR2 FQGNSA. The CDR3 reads CASSLDRDNGYTF. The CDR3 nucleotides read TGTGCCAGCAGCTTAGACAGGGACAATGGCTACACCTTC.

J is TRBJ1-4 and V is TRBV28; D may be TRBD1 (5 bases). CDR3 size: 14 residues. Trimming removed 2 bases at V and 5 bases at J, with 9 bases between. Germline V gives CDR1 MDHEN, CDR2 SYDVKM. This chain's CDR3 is CASSLGGSNEKLFF. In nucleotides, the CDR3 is TGTGCCAGCAGTTTAGGGGGGTCGAATGAAAAACTGTTTTTT.

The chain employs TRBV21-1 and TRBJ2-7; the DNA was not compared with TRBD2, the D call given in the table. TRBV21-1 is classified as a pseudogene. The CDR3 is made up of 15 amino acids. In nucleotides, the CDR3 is TGTGCCAGCAGCCACACCAGCGGGAGCTCCTACGAGCAGTACTTC. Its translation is CASSHTSGSSYEQYF.

CDR3 sequence reads: CAGGPENNYGYTF. The DNA for the CDR3 is TGTGCCGGGGGACCCGAAAATAACTATGGCTACACCTTC. The chain carries TRBV30 and TRBJ1-2; weak D call: TRBD1 (5 bases). This CDR3 region has 13 residues. Looked up from germline, CDR1 is GTSNPN and CDR2 is SVGIG (reference sequence). V was shortened by 8 bases and J by 1 base, with 14 bases between the two germline ends.

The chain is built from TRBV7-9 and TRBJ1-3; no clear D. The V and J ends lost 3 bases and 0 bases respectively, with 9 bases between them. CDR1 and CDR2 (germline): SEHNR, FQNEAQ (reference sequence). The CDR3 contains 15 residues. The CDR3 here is CASSFQRTSGNTIYF. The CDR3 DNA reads TGTGCCAGCAGCTTCCAGAGGACCTCTGGAAACACCATATATTTT.

CDR3 amino acids: CASSSGEGGWSDTQYF. The CDR3 DNA reads TGTGCCAGCAGCTCGGGAGAGGGGGGCTGGTCAGATACGCAGTATTTT. This rearrangement joins TRBV7-3 to TRBJ2-3; the D call may be TRBD1 or TRBD2 (6 bases each). The germline V and J ends were trimmed by 4 bases and 4 bases, with 18 bases remaining between them. Looked up from germline, CDR1 is SGHTA and CDR2 is FQGTGA. CDR3 size: 16 residues.

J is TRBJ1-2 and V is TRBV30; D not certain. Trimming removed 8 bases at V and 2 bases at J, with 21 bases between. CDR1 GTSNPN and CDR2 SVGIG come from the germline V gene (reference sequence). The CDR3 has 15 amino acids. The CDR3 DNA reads TGTGCCGAGGAAAAGGCCGACCAGTGGAACTATGGCTACACCTTC. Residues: CAEEKADQWNYGYTF.

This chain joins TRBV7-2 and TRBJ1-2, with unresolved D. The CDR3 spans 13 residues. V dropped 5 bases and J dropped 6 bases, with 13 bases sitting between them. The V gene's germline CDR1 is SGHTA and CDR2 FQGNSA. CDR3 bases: TGTGCCAGCAGCCCTGGACCGCTCGATGGCTACACCTTC. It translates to CASSPGPLDGYTF.

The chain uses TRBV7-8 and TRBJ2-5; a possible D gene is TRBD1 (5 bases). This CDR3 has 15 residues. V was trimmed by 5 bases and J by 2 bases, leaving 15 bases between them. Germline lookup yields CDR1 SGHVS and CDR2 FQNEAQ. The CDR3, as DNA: TGTGCCAGCAGCGAGTCAGGGAATTCACAAGAGACCCAGTACTTC. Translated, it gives CASSESGNSQETQYF.

CDR3: CASSLEAGPGYTF. The CDR3 DNA reads TGTGCCAGCAGCTTGGAAGCAGGGCCTGGCTACACCTTC. The rearrangement uses TRBV5-4 and TRBJ1-2; TRBD1 is a possible D gene (5 bases). Germline V lookup: CDR1 SGHNT, CDR2 YYREEE (reference sequence). V lost 0 bases and J 7 bases, leaving 10 bases between the germline ends. This CDR3 is built from 13 residues.

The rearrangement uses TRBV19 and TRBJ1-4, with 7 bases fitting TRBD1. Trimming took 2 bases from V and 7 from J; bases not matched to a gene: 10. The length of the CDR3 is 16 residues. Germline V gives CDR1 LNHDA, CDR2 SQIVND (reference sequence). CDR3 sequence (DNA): TGTGCCAGTAGTATAATAGGAGGAGGGGGCAGTGAAAAACTGTTTTTT. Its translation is CASSIIGGGGSEKLFF.

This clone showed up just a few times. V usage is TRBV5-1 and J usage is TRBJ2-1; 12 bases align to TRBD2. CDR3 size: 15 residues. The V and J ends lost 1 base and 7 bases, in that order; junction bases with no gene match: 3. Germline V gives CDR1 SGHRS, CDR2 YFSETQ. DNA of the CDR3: TGCGCCAGCAGCTTGACTAGCGGGAGGCTAAATGAGCAGTTCTTC. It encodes CASSLTSGRLNEQFF.

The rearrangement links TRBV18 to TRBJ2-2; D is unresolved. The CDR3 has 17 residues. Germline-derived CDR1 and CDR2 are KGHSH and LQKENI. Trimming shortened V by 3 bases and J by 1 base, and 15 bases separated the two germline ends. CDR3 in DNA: TGTGCCAGCTCACCGATTATACGGTCTGGGAACACCGGGGAGCTGTTTTTT. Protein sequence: CASSPIIRSGNTGELFF.

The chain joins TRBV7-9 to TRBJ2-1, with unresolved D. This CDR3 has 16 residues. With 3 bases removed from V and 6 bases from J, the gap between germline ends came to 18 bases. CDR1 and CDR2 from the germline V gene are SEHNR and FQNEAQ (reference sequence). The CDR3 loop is CASSFLWGSQINEQFF. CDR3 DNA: TGTGCCAGCAGCTTCCTATGGGGTAGCCAGATCAATGAGCAGTTCTTC.

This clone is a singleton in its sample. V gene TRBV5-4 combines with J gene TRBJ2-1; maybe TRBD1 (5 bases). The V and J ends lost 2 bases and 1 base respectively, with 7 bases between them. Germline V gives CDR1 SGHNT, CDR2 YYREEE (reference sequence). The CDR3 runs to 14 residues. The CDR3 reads CASSFQGSYNEQFF. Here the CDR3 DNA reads TGTGCCAGCAGCTTTCAGGGATCCTACAATGAGCAGTTCTTC.

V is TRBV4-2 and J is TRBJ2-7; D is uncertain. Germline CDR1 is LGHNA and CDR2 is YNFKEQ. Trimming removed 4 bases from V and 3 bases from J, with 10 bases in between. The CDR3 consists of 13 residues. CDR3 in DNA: TGTGCCAGCAGCCGAACGACGGGCTACGAGCAGTACTTC. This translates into CASSRTTGYEQYF.